Included here is one T cell receptor (beta chain) sequence, with context. Sequenced by immunoSEQ multiplex PCR; TCRdb stores in-frame clones only, minus some. The sample has a few hundred thousand clones; around nine tenths are singletons. This sample stems from a study of blood T cell repertoires in COVID-19. It was during active infection that Seattle patients were enrolled and then longitudinally followed. CDR3 length equals 16 residues. The germline V gene encodes CDR1 SGHTA and CDR2 FQGNSA. With V trimmed by 5 bases and J by 3 bases, 10 bases remained unmatched. The specimen sequenced was peripheral blood. The clonotype was recovered from a woman aged 30 to 39 with COVID-19, enrolled during active disease. V and J are TRBV7-2 and TRBJ1-5, with 7 nucleotides matching TRBD1. The CDR3: CASSLRYRGLNQPQHF. CDR3 in DNA: TGTGCCAGCAGCCTCCGGTACAGGGGACTCAATCAGCCCCAGCATTTT.